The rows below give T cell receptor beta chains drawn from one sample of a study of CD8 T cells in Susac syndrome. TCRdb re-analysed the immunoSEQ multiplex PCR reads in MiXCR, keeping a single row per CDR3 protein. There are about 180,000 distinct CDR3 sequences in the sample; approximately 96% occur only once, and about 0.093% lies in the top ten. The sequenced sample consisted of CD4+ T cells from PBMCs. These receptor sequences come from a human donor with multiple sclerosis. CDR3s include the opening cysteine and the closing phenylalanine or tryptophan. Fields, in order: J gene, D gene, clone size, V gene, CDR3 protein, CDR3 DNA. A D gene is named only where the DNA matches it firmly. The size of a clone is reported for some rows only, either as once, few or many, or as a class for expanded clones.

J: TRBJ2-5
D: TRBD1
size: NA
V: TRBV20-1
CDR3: CSVGRGLVETQYF
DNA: TGCAGTGTTGGCAGGGGGCTGGTGGAGACCCAGTACTTC

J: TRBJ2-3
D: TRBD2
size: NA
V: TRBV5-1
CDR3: CASSLGLADRGDTQYF
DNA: TGCGCCAGCAGCTTGGGACTAGCGGACCGGGGGGATACGCAGTATTTT

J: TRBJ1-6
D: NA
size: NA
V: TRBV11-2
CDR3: CASSLIGGRTPLHF
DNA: TGTGCCAGCAGCTTGATTGGGGGCAGGACACCCCTCCACTTT

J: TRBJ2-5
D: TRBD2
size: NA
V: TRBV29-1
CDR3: CSVNRGGETQYF
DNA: TGCAGCGTCAACCGGGGAGGGGAGACCCAGTACTTC

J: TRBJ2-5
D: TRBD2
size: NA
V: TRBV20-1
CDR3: CSAGVLAGKETQYF
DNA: TGCAGTGCGGGCGTCCTAGCGGGGAAAGAGACCCAGTACTTC

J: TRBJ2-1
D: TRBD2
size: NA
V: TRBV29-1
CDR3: CSARDYNTEQFF
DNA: TGCAGCGCCCGGGACTATAACACAGAGCAGTTCTTC

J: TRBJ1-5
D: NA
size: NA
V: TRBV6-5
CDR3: CASSYRGGGNQPQHF
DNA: TGTGCCAGCAGTTACAGAGGGGGAGGCAATCAGCCCCAGCATTTT

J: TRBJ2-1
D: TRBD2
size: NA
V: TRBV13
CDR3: CASSLAGLADSYNEQFF
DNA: TGTGCCAGCAGCCTAGCGGGACTAGCGGACTCCTACAATGAGCAGTTCTTC

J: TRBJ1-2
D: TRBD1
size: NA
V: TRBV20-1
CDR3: CSARVPTGVQGYTF
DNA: TGCAGTGCTAGAGTCCCGACAGGGGTGCAGGGCTACACCTTC

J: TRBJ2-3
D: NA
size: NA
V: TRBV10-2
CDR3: CASGAGSSTDTQYF
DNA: TGCGCCAGCGGAGCAGGGAGTAGCACAGATACGCAGTATTTT

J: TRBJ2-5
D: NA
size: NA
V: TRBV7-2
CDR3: CASSLVDGSGGVQETQYF
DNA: TGTGCCAGCAGCTTAGTTGATGGGTCAGGGGGGGTCCAAGAGACCCAGTACTTC

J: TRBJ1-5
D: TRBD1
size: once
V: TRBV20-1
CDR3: CSAAGTGPQPQHF
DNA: TGCAGTGCTGCCGGGACAGGGCCTCAGCCCCAGCATTTT

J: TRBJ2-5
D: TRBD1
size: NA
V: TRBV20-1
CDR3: CSAIRGETQYF
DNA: TGCAGTGCTATCAGGGGGGAGACCCAGTACTTC

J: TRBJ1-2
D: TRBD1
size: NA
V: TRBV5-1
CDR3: CASSLDPGGSNGYTF
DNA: TGCGCCAGCAGCTTGGACCCAGGGGGTTCAAATGGCTACACCTTC

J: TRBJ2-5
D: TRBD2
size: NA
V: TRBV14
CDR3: CASSQDAGLAQETQYF
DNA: TGTGCCAGCAGCCAAGATGCCGGACTAGCCCAAGAGACCCAGTACTTC

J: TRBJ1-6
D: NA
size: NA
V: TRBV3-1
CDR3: CASSPAMDSPLHF
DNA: TGTGCCAGCAGCCCGGCGATGGATTCACCCCTCCACTTT

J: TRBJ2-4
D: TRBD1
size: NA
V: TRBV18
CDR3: CASSPPGTDDIQYF
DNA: TGTGCCAGCTCACCACCCGGGACAGATGACATTCAGTACTTC

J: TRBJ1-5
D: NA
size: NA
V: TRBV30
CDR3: CAWNRPNQPQHF
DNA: TGTGCCTGGAACAGGCCCAATCAGCCCCAGCATTTT

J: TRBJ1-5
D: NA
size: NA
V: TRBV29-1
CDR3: CSVVVGGGRSQHF
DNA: TGCAGCGTTGTGGTAGGGGGTGGTAGGTCCCAGCATTTT

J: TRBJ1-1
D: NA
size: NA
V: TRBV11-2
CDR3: CASSLDRQIEAFF
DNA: TGTGCCAGCAGCTTAGATAGACAGATAGAAGCTTTCTTT

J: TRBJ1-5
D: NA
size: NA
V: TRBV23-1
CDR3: CASSRKTGLYQPQHF
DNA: TGCGCCAGCAGTCGCAAAACAGGGCTTTATCAGCCCCAGCATTTT

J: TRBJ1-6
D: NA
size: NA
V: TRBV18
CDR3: CASSPQGTPASPLHF
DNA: TGTGCCAGCTCACCACAGGGGACACCAGCTTCACCCCTCCACTTT

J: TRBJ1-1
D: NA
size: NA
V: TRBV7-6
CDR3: CASSPQAGAPTEAFF
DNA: TGTGCCAGCAGCCCGCAGGCAGGGGCACCCACTGAAGCTTTCTTT

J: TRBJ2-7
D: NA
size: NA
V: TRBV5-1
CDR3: CASSTGYYEQYF
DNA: TGCGCCAGCAGCACGGGGTACTACGAGCAGTACTTC

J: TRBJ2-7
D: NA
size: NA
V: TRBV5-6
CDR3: CASSFSGGNYEQYF
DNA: TGTGCCAGCAGCTTCAGTGGAGGTAATTACGAGCAGTACTTC

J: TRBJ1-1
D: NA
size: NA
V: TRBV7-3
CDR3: CASSLDGQFQAFF
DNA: TGTGCCAGCAGCTTAGACGGACAGTTCCAAGCTTTCTTT

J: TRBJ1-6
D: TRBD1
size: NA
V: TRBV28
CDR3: CASRGTTGVYSPLHF
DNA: TGTGCCAGCAGGGGGACGACAGGGGTTTATTCACCCCTCCACTTT

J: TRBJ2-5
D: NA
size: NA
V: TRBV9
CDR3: CASSPTWGRETQYF
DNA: TGTGCCAGCAGCCCGACTTGGGGGAGAGAGACCCAGTACTTC

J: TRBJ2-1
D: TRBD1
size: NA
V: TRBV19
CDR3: CASSIKGALRSEQFF
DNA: TGTGCCAGTAGTATAAAGGGGGCCCTCCGTAGTGAGCAGTTCTTC

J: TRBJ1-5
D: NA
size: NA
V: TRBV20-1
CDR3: CSAVQGISNQPQHF
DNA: TGCAGTGCTGTTCAGGGGATTAGCAATCAGCCCCAGCATTTT

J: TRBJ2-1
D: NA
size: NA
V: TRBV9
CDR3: CASSVSAYYNEQFF
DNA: TGTGCCAGCAGCGTAAGTGCTTATTACAATGAGCAGTTCTTC

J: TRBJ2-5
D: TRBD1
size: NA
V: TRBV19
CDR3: CASSNRGPMETQYF
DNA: TGTGCCAGTAGCAACAGGGGGCCAATGGAGACCCAGTACTTC

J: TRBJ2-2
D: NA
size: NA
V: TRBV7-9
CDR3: CASSLGSGTGELFF
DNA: TGTGCCAGCAGCTTAGGCTCAGGCACCGGGGAGCTGTTTTTT

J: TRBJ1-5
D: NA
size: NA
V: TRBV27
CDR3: CASSPRGQPQHF
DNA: TGTGCCAGCAGTCCTAGGGGGCAGCCCCAGCATTTT

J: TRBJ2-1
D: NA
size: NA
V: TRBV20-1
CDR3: CSAVNAKQFF
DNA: TGCAGTGCCGTCAACGCTAAGCAGTTCTTC

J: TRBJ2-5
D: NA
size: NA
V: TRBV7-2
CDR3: CASSLALRGTQYF
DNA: TGTGCCAGCAGCTTAGCGCTGAGGGGGACCCAGTACTTC

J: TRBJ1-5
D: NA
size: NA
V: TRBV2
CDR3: CASRDDRLKPQHF
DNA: TGTGCCAGCAGAGATGACAGACTTAAGCCCCAGCATTTT

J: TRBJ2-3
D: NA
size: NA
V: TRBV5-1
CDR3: CASSLDPDTQYF
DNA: TGCGCCAGCAGCTTGGACCCAGATACGCAGTATTTT

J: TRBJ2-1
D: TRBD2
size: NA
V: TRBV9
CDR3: CASSVDSLAGDNEQFF
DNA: TGTGCCAGCAGCGTAGATTCGCTAGCGGGGGACAATGAGCAGTTCTTC

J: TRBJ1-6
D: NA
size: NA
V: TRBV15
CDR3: CATSRDFGSPLHF
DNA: TGTGCCACCAGCAGAGATTTTGGATCACCCCTCCACTTT

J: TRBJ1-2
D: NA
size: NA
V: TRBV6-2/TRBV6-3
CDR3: CASSYDGDYGYTF
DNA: TGTGCCAGCAGTTACGACGGTGACTATGGCTACACCTTC

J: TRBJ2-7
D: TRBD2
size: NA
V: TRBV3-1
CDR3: CASSQGGGPEQYF
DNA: TGTGCCAGCAGCCAAGGGGGAGGGCCGGAGCAGTACTTC

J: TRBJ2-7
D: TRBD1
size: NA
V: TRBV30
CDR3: CAWSHGQGWYEQYF
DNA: TGTGCCTGGAGCCACGGACAGGGGTGGTACGAGCAGTACTTC

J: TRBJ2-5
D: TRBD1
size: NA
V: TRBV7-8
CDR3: CASSLIPSRTGGSETQYF
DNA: TGTGCCAGCAGCTTAATCCCCTCCCGGACAGGGGGCTCAGAGACCCAGTACTTC

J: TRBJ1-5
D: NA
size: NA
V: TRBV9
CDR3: CASSVGAASNQPQHF
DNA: TGTGCCAGCAGCGTAGGGGCAGCTAGCAATCAGCCCCAGCATTTT

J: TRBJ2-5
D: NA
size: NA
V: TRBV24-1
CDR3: CATSEAGSPQETQYF
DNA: TGTGCCACCAGTGAGGCAGGGTCCCCCCAAGAGACCCAGTACTTC

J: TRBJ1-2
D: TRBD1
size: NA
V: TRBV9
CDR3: CASSHKGQGFYGYTF
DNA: TGTGCCAGCAGCCATAAGGGACAGGGTTTTTATGGCTACACCTTC

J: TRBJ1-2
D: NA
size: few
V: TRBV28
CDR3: CASSLGRGYGYTF
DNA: TGTGCCAGCAGTTTGGGCAGAGGCTATGGCTACACCTTC

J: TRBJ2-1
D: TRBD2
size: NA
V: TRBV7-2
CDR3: CASSSTSGPSYNEQFF
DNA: TGTGCCAGCAGCTCCACTAGCGGGCCTTCCTACAATGAGCAGTTCTTC

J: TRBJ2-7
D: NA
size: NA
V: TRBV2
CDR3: CASSEGAFLTYEQYF
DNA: TGTGCCAGCAGTGAAGGTGCCTTCCTAACCTACGAGCAGTACTTC

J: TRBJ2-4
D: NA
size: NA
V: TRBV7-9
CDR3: CASSLDPGDIQYF
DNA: TGTGCCAGCAGCTTAGACCCGGGCGACATTCAGTACTTC

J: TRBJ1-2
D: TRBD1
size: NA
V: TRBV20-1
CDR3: CSARATGDRYGYTF
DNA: TGCAGTGCTAGAGCGACAGGGGACCGCTATGGCTACACCTTC

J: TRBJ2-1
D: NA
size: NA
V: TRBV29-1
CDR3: CSVGSNLTPGNEQFF
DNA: TGCAGCGTTGGCTCAAATCTTACCCCTGGGAATGAGCAGTTCTTC

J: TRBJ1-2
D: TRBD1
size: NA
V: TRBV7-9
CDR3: CASSLAGGPSYTF
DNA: TGTGCCAGCAGCTTGGCAGGGGGGCCGAGCTACACCTTC

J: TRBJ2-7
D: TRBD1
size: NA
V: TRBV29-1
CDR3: CSVEVRDRVGEQYF
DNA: TGCAGCGTTGAAGTCAGGGACAGGGTCGGGGAGCAGTACTTC

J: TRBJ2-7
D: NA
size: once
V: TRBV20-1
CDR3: CSATRVVGSYEQYF
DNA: TGCAGTGCTACCCGGGTAGTCGGCTCCTACGAGCAGTACTTC

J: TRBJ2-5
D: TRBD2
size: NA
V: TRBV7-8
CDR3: CASLAGGPETQYF
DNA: TGTGCCAGCCTAGCGGGGGGCCCGGAGACCCAGTACTTC